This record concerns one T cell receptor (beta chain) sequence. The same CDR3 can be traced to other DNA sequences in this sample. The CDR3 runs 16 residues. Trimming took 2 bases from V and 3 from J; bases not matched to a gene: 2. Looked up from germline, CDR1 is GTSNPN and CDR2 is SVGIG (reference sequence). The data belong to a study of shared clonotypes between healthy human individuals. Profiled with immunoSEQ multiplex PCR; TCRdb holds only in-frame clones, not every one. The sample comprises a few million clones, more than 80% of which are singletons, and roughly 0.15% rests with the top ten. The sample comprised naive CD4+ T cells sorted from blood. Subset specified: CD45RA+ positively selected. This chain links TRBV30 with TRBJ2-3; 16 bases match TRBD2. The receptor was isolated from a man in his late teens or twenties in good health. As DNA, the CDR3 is TGTGCCTGGAGTCTGGGACTAGCGGGAGGGACAGATACGCAGTATTTT. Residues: CAWSLGLAGGTDTQYF.